The entry below describes one T cell receptor beta chain. Antigen unknown. Germline V gives CDR1 LNHNV, CDR2 YYDKDF (reference sequence). This CDR3 has 14 amino acids. V trimming: 3 bases; J trimming: 2 bases; junction bases outside the gene matches: 2. The sample belongs to a study of cytomegalovirus exposure and HLA in healthy donors. This table comes from immunoSEQ multiplex PCR, and its TCRdb copy is limited to in-frame clones, with some not included. The repertoire holds roughly 300,000 clones, with about nine tenths as singletons. Among the roughly 110 subjects of the validation cohort, separate from the roughly 670-subject first cohort, were the donors. Findings and caveats of the study: The study found most TCR sequences rare, yet found some public TCRs in many donors. The finding came from a later analysis; first-cohort TCR clusters tended to co-occur in the roughly 110 validation repertoires. Cytomegalovirus-associated status was assigned to about 180 TCR beta chains.

The J gene is TRBJ2-7, the V gene TRBV15; 9 nucleotides align to TRBD1. This clonotype was sampled from a woman aged 30 to 39 in good health and CMV-seropositive. The sequencing sample was made of PBMCs. As DNA, the CDR3 is TGTGCCACCAGCAGTGGACAGGGGACCTACGAGCAGTACTTC. Translating gives CATSSGQGTYEQYF. The variable domain in full, completed from reference TRBV15 and TRBJ2-7, reads DAMVIQNPRYQVTQFGKPVTLSCSQTLNHNVMYWYQQKSSQAPKLLFHYYDKDFNNEADTPDNFQSRRPNTSFCFLDIRSPGLGDTAMYLCATSSGQGTYEQYFGPGTRLTVT.